The 26 T cell receptor beta chains below all came from one sample that was sequenced in a study of glioma-infiltrating T cells (dated by TCRdb to about 2016). For sequencing, an Illumina MiSeq was employed. The iRepertoire nested amplicon-rescue multiplex PCR (arm-PCR) platform was used to amplify TCR alpha and beta CDR3 regions from RNA. TCRdb ran its own pipeline on the public reads, namely fastp trimming at Q25 and MiXCR clone calling, and kept in-frame beta chains. Rows with one shared CDR3 protein collapse into an entry with the most common genes and DNA. Recorded for this sample are around 390,000 distinct CDR3 sequences; 41% of them occurred a single time. The ten most abundant clones make up about 12% of the sample. Sequencing was carried out using glioma tissue, nonneoplastic brain tissue, or PBMCs (not recorded which). The receptors stem from a human donor with low-grade glioma or glioblastoma, undergoing nonglioma brain surgery, or in good health (not recorded which).

The chain combines TRBV3-1 with TRBJ2-7, with a weak D call TRBD2 (5 bases). V shed 1 base and J shed 2 bases, with 9 bases lying between them. The CDR3 consists of 14 residues. CDR1 LGHDT and CDR2 YNNKEL come from the germline V gene (reference sequence). The CDR3 nucleotides are TGTGCCAGCAGCCAAGTTACTAGGACCTACGAGCAGTACTTC. As protein: CASSQVTRTYEQYF.

The CDR3 loop reads CASSQGGRMNTEAFF. For the CDR3, the DNA is TGCGCCAGCAGCCAAGGAGGGCGCATGAACACTGAAGCTTTCTTT. The chain couples TRBV4-3 to TRBJ1-1; no clear D gene. The germline gives CDR1 LGHNA, CDR2 YSLEER. Trimming took off 1 base at V and 0 bases at J, with 9 bases between the two ends. CDR3 length equals 15 residues.

The chain is built from TRBV10-3 and TRBJ1-2; D is ambiguous. There are 12 residues in the CDR3. CDR1 ENHRY and CDR2 SYGVKD come from the germline V gene. With 5 bases removed from V and 5 bases from J, the gap between germline ends came to 9 bases. CDR3 DNA: TGTGCCATCAGTCCCGACGGATATGGCTACACCTTC. Protein: CAISPDGYGYTF.

The sample holds a few counts of this clonotype. The rearrangement links TRBV7-2 to TRBJ2-7; D tentatively fits TRBD1 or TRBD2 (5 bases each). CDR1 is SGHTA, CDR2 FQGNSA, per germline. The CDR3 is 16 amino acids. The V end lost 1 base, the J end lost 4 bases, and 17 bases lay between the germline ends. The CDR3 DNA sequence: TGTGCCAGCAGCTTAGTTGGGGGAACCAGTGGATACGAGCAGTACTTC. Residues: CASSLVGGTSGYEQYF.

This clonotype was seen many times. The rearrangement joins TRBV27 to TRBJ2-3; D is possibly TRBD2 (6 bases). V lost 5 bases and J 3 bases, leaving 15 bases between the germline ends. The CDR3 spans 15 residues. Germline V gene data show CDR1 as MNHEY and CDR2 as SMNVEV (reference sequence). The CDR3 sequence is CASSPPGVVTDTQYF. The CDR3 coding sequence is TGTGCCAGCAGTCCCCCGGGAGTCGTGACAGATACGCAGTATTTT.

This sequence joins TRBV11-1 and TRBJ2-2, with D possibly being TRBD1 or TRBD2 (5 bases each). V shed 5 bases and J shed 1 base, with 17 bases lying between them. The CDR3 runs 17 residues. The germline CDR1 and CDR2 sequences are SGHAT and FQDESV (reference sequence). This CDR3 is CASSRWGGLMNTGELFF. CDR3 coding DNA: TGTGCCAGCAGCCGATGGGGCGGACTGATGAACACCGGGGAGCTGTTTTTT.

With respect to this clonotype: The junction shows a germline mismatch at one end, possibly a read error. The chain uses TRBV14 and TRBJ1-1; D gene ambiguous. Germline V lookup: CDR1 SGHDN, CDR2 FVKESK. The CDR3 is made up of 15 amino acids. CDR3 sequence: CASSQDRGLFTEAFF. CDR3 sequence (DNA): TGTGCCAGCAGCCAAGATCGGGGTTTATTCACTGAAGCTTTCTTC.

The gene calls are TRBV28 and TRBJ2-1, with 13 bases aligning to TRBD2. This CDR3 contains 16 residues. Germline V gene lookup returns CDR1 MDHEN and CDR2 SYDVKM. The junction had 5 bases not matched to a gene; V was cut back by 6 bases and J by 3 bases. The CDR3 bases are TGTGCCAGCAGCTCACTAGCGGGAGGGCTCTACAATGAGCAGTTCTTC. The encoded protein is CASSSLAGGLYNEQFF.

The chain uses TRBV7-9 and TRBJ2-2; D gene unclear. The germline V gene encodes CDR1 SEHNR and CDR2 FQNEAQ (reference sequence). Trimming removed 5 bases from V and 2 bases from J, with 15 bases in between. This CDR3 has 16 residues. CDR3 amino acids: CASSPLRSNNTGELFF. For the CDR3, the DNA is TGTGCCAGCAGCCCCCTGCGGTCTAATAACACCGGGGAGCTGTTTTTT.

The chain links TRBV28 to TRBJ2-5; D may be TRBD1 (5 bases). Germline V gene data show CDR1 as MDHEN and CDR2 as SYDVKM. Trimming cost V 2 bases and J 1 base, with 14 bases left between them. This CDR3 region has 16 residues. CDR3: CASSLSQGPSQETQYF. In nucleotides, the CDR3 is TGTGCCAGCAGTTTAAGTCAGGGCCCCAGCCAAGAGACCCAGTACTTC.

This clonotype came up many times. This chain links TRBV6-6 with TRBJ2-7; D unclear. The CDR3 length is 15 residues. Trimming took off 0 bases at V and 2 bases at J, with 11 bases between the two ends. Per the germline V gene, CDR1 is MNHNY and CDR2 is SVGAGI (reference sequence). The CDR3 loop reads CASSYSTDGAYEQYF. In DNA form, the CDR3 reads TGTGCCAGCAGTTACTCCACAGACGGAGCCTACGAGCAGTACTTC.

This chain connects TRBV28 to TRBJ2-1, with 8 nucleotides matching TRBD1. The CDR3 is made up of 21 amino acids. Germline CDR1 reads MDHEN; CDR2 reads SYDVKM. The trim removed 0 bases at V and 0 bases at J, leaving 16 bases unmatched. The CDR3 protein is CASSLWGCDRGPTSSYNEQFF. Here the CDR3 DNA reads TGTGCCAGCAGTTTATGGGGGTGCGACAGGGGCCCCACAAGCTCCTACAATGAGCAGTTCTTC.

Turning to this clonotype: A much larger clone is a single base away; this may be a read error. This chain links TRBV6-8 with TRBJ2-1; 11 bases are a match to TRBD2. This CDR3 has 19 amino acids. Trimming cost V 2 bases and J 7 bases; bases outside gene matches: 16. The V gene's germline CDR1 is MNHGY and CDR2 SAAAGT. The CDR3 loop is CASSYPAWLAGGPGNEQFF. The CDR3 DNA reads as TGTGCCAGCAGTTACCCGGCGTGGCTAGCGGGAGGCCCAGGGAATGAGCAGTTCTTC.

This clonotype was found a few times. The DNA for the CDR3 is TGTGCCAGCAGTTTATCAGGGGGCTGGGATGAAAAACTGTTTTTT. Translating it yields CASSLSGGWDEKLFF. The chain links TRBV27 to TRBJ1-4; 7 bases align to TRBD1. Germline V gene lookup returns CDR1 MNHEY and CDR2 SMNVEV (reference sequence). The CDR3 is 15 amino acids. The ends lost 0 bases at V and 6 bases at J; junction bases unmatched: 4.

The J gene is TRBJ2-5, the V gene TRBV7-2; tentative D call: TRBD1 (6 bases). V shed 2 bases and J shed 1 base, with 8 bases lying between them. Germline V CDR1 and CDR2: SGHTA, FQGNSA. The CDR3 runs 14 residues. The CDR3 sequence: CASSLPTGQETQYF. The CDR3 DNA follows: TGTGCCAGCAGCTTACCGACAGGCCAAGAGACCCAGTACTTC.

This clonotype was observed a few times. The chain uses TRBV27 and TRBJ2-6, with a tentative D call TRBD2 (5 bases). CDR3 size: 17 residues. From germline, CDR1 is MNHEY and CDR2 SMNVEV (reference sequence). V was pared by 2 bases and J by 0 bases, with 11 bases between. In DNA, the CDR3 is TGTGCCAGCAGTTTACTCGGACTTAGCTCTGGGGCCAACGTCCTGACTTTC. Translating it yields CASSLLGLSSGANVLTF.

There are many counts of this clonotype. The gene calls are TRBV28 and TRBJ2-7; D is uncertain. Per germline, CDR1 MDHEN and CDR2 SYDVKM. The CDR3 is 12 residues long. Trimming left V 3 bases short and J 4 bases short, with 7 bases between. CDR3 bases: TGTGCCAGCAGTTTCAGTCTGTACGAGCAGTACTTC. This encodes CASSFSLYEQYF.

This clonotype was counted between two and nine times. V is TRBV12-3 or TRBV12-4 and J is TRBJ2-1, with 7 bases that match TRBD2. V dropped 5 bases and J dropped 15; count of bases not matched to a gene: 19. The CDR3 has 15 residues. This CDR3 reads CASSPLPSGQWPLFF. The CDR3 DNA reads TGTGCCAGCAGTCCGCTACCTAGCGGTCAGTGGCCCCTGTTCTTC.

The V call is TRBV3-1, the J call TRBJ2-7; no reliable D call. Germline V gives CDR1 LGHDT, CDR2 YNNKEL (reference sequence). The CDR3 totals 18 residues. V dropped 0 bases and J dropped 3 bases, with 21 bases sitting between them. CDR3 nucleotide sequence: TGTGCCAGCAGCCAAGATGGGGTTCTGGGCGGAACCTACTACGAGCAGTACTTC. Encoded protein: CASSQDGVLGGTYYEQYF.

The chain combines TRBV18 with TRBJ2-1, with 10 bases identical to TRBD2. V shed 6 bases and J 1 base; nucleotides not matched to a gene: 3. Germline V gene lookup returns CDR1 KGHSH and CDR2 LQKENI. The CDR3 runs 15 residues. The CDR3 sequence is CASSELAGSYNEQFF. The CDR3 DNA is TGTGCCAGCTCGGAACTAGCGGGATCCTACAATGAGCAGTTCTTC.

This clonotype was observed a handful of times. V usage is TRBV20-1 and J usage is TRBJ1-1, with D tentatively TRBD1 (6 bases). CDR3 length equals 14 residues. Trimming removed 6 bases from V and 1 base from J, with 15 bases in between. Looked up from germline, CDR1 is DFQATT and CDR2 is SNEGSKA (reference sequence). This CDR3 is CSAPRGGWNTEAFF. CDR3 DNA sequence: TGCAGTGCCCCGAGAGGGGGTTGGAACACTGAAGCTTTCTTT.

The rearrangement joins TRBV7-2 to TRBJ2-1, with D perhaps matching TRBD2 (7 bases). Per the germline V gene, CDR1 is SGHTA and CDR2 is FQGNSA. The CDR3 totals 17 residues. V lost 5 bases to trimming and J lost 5 bases, with 22 bases between them. CDR3 region: CASSPPRGRMGDNEQFF. The CDR3 coding sequence is TGTGCCAGCAGCCCCCCGCGGGGGCGAATGGGGGACAATGAGCAGTTCTTC.

On this clonotype: This sequence may be a read error, since a much larger clone differs from it by one base. V is TRBV27 and J is TRBJ1-1; D is uncertain. Germline V gives CDR1 MNHEY, CDR2 SMNVEV (reference sequence). The CDR3 has 16 residues. The CDR3 region has the DNA TGTGCCAGCATTTTACTAGGATTCTCGATGAACACTGAAGCTTTCTTT. This translates into CASILLGFSMNTEAFF.

Points on this clonotype: A much larger clone lies one base from this, so it may be a read error. The chain has TRBV28 and TRBJ2-7, with D hard to call. V dropped 3 bases and J dropped 7 bases, with 19 bases sitting between them. The CDR3 has 15 amino acids. Per the germline V gene, CDR1 is MDHEN and CDR2 is SYDVKM. DNA of the CDR3: TGTGCCAGCAGTTTGCACTTCTACTCCTACAATGAGCAGTACTTC. Translating gives CASSLHFYSYNEQYF.

This clonotype occurred a few times. This chain joins TRBV7-2 and TRBJ2-3; D gene ambiguous. V lost 5 bases to trimming and J lost 4 bases, with 10 bases between them. CDR1 is SGHTA and CDR2 is FQGNSA in the germline V gene. This CDR3 contains 13 residues. CDR3 loop: CASSRELPDTQYF. CDR3 DNA sequence: TGTGCCAGCAGCAGGGAACTTCCAGATACGCAGTATTTT.

The rearrangement links TRBV19 to TRBJ1-1; D is ambiguous. There are 17 residues in the CDR3. V dropped 1 base and J dropped 0 bases, with 15 bases sitting between them. Germline CDR1 and CDR2: LNHDA and SQIVND (reference sequence). CDR3 DNA sequence: TGTGCCAGTAGTATAGGGTGGGCAGACAACCTGAACACTGAAGCTTTCTTT. It yields the protein CASSIGWADNLNTEAFF.